This T cell receptor beta chain originates from a study of identical twins. A few counts support this clonotype. One end of the junction varies from germline; a read error may be responsible. TCRdb re-derived calls from the 5' RACE reads in MiXCR, one entry per CDR3 protein. This table holds roughly 250,000 distinct CDR3 sequences, over 13% found once. CDR3 length: 14 amino acids. Per germline, CDR1 SEHNR and CDR2 FQNEAQ (reference sequence). Sample: memory (CD45RO+) T cells sorted from blood. The TCR sequence derives from a woman aged 18-29 years in good health. This chain links TRBV7-9 with TRBJ1-3, with D unresolved. The CDR3 DNA reads TGTGCCAGCAGCTTTGGATATTCTGGGAACACCATATATTTT. It encodes CASSFGYSGNTIYF.